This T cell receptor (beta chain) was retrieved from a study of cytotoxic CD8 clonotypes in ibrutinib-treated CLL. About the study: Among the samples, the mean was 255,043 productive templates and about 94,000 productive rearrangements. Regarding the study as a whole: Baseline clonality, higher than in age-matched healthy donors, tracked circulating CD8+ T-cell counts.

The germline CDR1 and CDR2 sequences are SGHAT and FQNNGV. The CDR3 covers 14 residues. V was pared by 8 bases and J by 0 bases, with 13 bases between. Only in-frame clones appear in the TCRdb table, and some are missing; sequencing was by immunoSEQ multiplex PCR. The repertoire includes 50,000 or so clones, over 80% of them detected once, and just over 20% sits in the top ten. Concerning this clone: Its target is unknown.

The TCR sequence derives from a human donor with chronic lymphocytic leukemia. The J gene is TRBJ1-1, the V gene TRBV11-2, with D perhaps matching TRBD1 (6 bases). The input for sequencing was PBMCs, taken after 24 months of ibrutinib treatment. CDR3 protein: CASGGLVVNTEAFF. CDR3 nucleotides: TGTGCCAGCGGGGGGCTGGTGGTGAACACTGAAGCTTTCTTT. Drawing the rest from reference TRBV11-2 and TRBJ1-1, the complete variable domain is EAGVAQSPRYKIIEKRQSVAFWCNPISGHATLYWYQQILGQGPKLLIQFQNNGVVDDSQLPKDRFSAERLKGVDSTLKIQPAKLEDSAVYLCASGGLVVNTEAFFGQGTRLTVV.